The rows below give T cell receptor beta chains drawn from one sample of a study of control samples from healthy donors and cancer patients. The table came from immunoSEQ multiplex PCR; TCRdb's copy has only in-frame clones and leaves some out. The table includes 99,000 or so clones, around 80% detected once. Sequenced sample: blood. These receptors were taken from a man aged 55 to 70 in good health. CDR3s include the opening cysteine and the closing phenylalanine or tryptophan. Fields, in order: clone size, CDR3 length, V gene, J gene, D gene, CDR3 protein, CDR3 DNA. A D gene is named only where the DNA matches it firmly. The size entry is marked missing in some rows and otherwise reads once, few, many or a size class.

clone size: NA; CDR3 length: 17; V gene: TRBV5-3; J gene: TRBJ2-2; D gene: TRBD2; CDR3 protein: CARSLITGTNHTGELFF; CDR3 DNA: TGTGCCAGAAGCTTGATTACTGGGACTAACCACACCGGGGAGCTGTTTTTT
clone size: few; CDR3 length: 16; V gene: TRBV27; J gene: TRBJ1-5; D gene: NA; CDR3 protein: CASTPLPVIGNQPQHF; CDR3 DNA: TGTGCCAGCACCCCCCTCCCTGTAATCGGCAATCAGCCCCAGCATTTT
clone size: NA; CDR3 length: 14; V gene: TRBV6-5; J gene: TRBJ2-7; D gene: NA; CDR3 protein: CASSLTAASYEQYF; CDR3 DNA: TGTGCCAGCAGTTTAACCGCAGCCTCCTACGAGCAGTACTTC
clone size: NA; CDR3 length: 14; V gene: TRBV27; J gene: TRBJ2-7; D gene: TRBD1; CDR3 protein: CASSPAGGYSEQYF; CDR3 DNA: TGTGCCAGCAGCCCGGCAGGGGGCTACAGCGAGCAGTACTTC
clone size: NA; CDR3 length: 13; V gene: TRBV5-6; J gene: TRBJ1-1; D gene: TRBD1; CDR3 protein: CASSLAGTVEAFF; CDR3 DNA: TGTGCCAGCAGCTTGGCTGGGACAGTTGAAGCTTTCTTT
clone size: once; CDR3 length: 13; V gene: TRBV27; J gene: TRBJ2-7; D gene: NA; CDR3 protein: CASSQLGGYEQYF; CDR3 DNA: TGTGCCAGCAGTCAACTAGGCGGCTACGAGCAGTACTTC
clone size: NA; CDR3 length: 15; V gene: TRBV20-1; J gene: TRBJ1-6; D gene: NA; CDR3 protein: CSASGGSSYNSPLHF; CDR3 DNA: TGCAGTGCTAGTGGGGGCAGCTCCTATAATTCACCCCTCCACTTT
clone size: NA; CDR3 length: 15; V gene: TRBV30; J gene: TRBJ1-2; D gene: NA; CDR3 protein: CAWSVSEGPLYGYTF; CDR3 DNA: TGTGCCTGGAGTGTATCGGAGGGGCCCCTCTATGGCTACACCTTC
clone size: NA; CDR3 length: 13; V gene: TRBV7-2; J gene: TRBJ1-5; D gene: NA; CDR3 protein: CASSLRPDQPQHF; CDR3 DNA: TGTGCCAGCAGCCTTCGACCCGATCAGCCCCAGCATTTT
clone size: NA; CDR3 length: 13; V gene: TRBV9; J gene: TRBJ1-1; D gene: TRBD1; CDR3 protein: CASSGRDRYEAFF; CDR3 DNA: TGTGCCAGCAGCGGCCGGGACAGATATGAAGCTTTCTTT
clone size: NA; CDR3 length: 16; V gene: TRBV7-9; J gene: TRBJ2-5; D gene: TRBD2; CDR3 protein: CASSQTSGMGQETQYF; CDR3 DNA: TGTGCCAGCAGCCAAACTAGCGGGATGGGTCAAGAGACCCAGTACTTC